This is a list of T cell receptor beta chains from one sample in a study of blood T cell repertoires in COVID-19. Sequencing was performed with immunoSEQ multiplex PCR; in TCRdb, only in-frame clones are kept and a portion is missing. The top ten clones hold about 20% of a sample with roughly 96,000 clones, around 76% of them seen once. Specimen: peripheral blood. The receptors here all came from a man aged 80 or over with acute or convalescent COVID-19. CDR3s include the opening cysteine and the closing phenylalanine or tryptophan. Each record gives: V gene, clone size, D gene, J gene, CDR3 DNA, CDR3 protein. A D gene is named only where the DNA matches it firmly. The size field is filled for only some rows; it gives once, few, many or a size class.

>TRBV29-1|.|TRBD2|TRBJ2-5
TGCAGCGTTGAACGGACTAGCGGCTTCAAAGGGGCCCAGTACTTC
CSVERTSGFKGAQYF
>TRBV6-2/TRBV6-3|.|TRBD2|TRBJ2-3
TGTGCCAGCAGTTACCAACGAGGGACTAGCGGATCAGATACGCAGTATTTT
CASSYQRGTSGSDTQYF
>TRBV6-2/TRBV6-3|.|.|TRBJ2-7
TGTGCCAGCAGTTACTCGATACAGGGGAGGTACGAGCAGTACTTC
CASSYSIQGRYEQYF
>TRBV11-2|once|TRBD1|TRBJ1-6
TGTGCCAGCAGCTCCGAGGGACAGACTTATAATTCACCCCTCCACTTT
CASSSEGQTYNSPLHF
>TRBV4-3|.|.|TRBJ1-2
TGCGCCAGCAGCCAAGGAGGGACATTGAACTATGGCTACACCTTC
CASSQGGTLNYGYTF
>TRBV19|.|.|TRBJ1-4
TGTGCCAGTAGTATGAGGACTCAACGGAGTGAAAAACTGTTTTTT
CASSMRTQRSEKLFF
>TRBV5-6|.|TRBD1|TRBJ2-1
TGTGCCAGCAGCGAACCCGGGACAGAACAAAGGTACAATGAGCAGTTCTTC
CASSEPGTEQRYNEQFF
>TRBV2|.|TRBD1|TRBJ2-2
TGTGCCAGCAGTCTACGACAGGGGAACACCGGGGAGCTGTTTTTT
CASSLRQGNTGELFF
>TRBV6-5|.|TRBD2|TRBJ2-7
TGTGCCAGCAGTTTTCGGGGGGATTTGGTCGAGCAGTACTTC
CASSFRGDLVEQYF
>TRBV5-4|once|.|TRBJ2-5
TGTGCCAGCAGCTCTAGACAGGCGCAAGAGACCCAGTACTTC
CASSSRQAQETQYF
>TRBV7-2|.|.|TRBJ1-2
TGTGCCAGCAGCCCACGGACAGCTAACTATGGCTACACCTTC
CASSPRTANYGYTF
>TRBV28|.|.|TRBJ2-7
TGTGCCAGCAGTTTAGGCGGGGTTTATGGCGAGCAGTACTTC
CASSLGGVYGEQYF
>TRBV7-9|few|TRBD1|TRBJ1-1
TGTGCCAGCAGCTTACGAAAAGGGACAGCTCTGAACACTGAAGCTTTCTTT
CASSLRKGTALNTEAFF
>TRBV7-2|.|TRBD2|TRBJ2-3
TGTGCCAGCAGCCCACGACTAGCGGGACTCACAGATACGCAGTATTTT
CASSPRLAGLTDTQYF
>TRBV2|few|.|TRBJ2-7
TGTGCCAGGGCCCTTGGACAGCGCGAGCAGTACTTC
CARALGQREQYF
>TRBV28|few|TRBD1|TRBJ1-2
TGTGCCAGCAGTTTACGGCCAGGGGGTCCTCCTAACTATGGCTACACCTTC
CASSLRPGGPPNYGYTF
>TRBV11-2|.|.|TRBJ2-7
TGTGCCAGCAGCTTAACGAGCTCCTACGAGCAGTACTTC
CASSLTSSYEQYF
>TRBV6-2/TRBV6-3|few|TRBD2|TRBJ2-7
TGTGCCAGCAGTTTCCTTCCGGGGCGGGAGGGCCTCTACGAGCAGTACTTC
CASSFLPGREGLYEQYF
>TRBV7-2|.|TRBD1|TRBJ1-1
TGTGCCAGCAGCCGGGACAGGGGGCACACTGAAGCTTTCTTT
CASSRDRGHTEAFF
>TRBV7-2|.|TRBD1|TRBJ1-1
TGTGCCAGCAGCTCCCTGGGACAGGGATACACTGAAGCTTTCTTT
CASSSLGQGYTEAFF
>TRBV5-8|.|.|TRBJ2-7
TGTGCCAGCAGCTTGGTAAGGACTGGCATGGTTTACTTC
CASSLVRTGMVYF
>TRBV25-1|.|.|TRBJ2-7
TGTGCCAGCAGTGAGGACTACTACGAGCAGTACTTC
CASSEDYYEQYF
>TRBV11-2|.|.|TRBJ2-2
TGTGCCAGCAGCTTCGTGAGGGGGACGAACACCGGGGAGCTGTTTTTT
CASSFVRGTNTGELFF
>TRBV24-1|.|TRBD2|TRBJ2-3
TGTGCCACCAGTGGCCAGACTAGCGGGAGGGCCGATACGCAGTATTTT
CATSGQTSGRADTQYF
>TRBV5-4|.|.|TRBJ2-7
TGTGCCAGCAGCTATACAGGGAACTACGAGCAGTACTTC
CASSYTGNYEQYF
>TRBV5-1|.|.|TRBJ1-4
TGCGCCAGCAGCTTGGATCTAGGACAGACAGTTCCTGGTGAAAAACTGTTTTTT
CASSLDLGQTVPGEKLFF
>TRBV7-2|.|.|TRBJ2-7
TGTGCCAGCAGCGGAGGGGGCGTTCAGTACTTC
CASSGGGVQYF
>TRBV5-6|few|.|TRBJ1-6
TGTGCCAGCAGCGGGAGGGGTTCACCCCTCCACTTT
CASSGRGSPLHF
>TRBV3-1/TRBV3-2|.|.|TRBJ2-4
TGTGCCAGCAGCCTGAAGGGCGGGGTAGCCAAAAACATTCAGTACTTC
CASSLKGGVAKNIQYF
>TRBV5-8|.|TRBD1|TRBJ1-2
TGTGCCAGCAAAAAAAGACAGGGGGCCCACTATGGCTACACCTTC
CASKKRQGAHYGYTF
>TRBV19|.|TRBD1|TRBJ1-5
TGTGCCAGTAGTACCACCCCCAACAGGGGTCATCAGCCCCAGCATTTT
CASSTTPNRGHQPQHF
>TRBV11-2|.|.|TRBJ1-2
TGTGCCAGCAGCTTAGATTGGGGGGGGAGTAACTATGGCTACACCTTC
CASSLDWGGSNYGYTF
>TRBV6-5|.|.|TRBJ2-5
TGTGCCAGCAGGGCTTATGACCAAGAGACCCAGTACTTC
CASRAYDQETQYF